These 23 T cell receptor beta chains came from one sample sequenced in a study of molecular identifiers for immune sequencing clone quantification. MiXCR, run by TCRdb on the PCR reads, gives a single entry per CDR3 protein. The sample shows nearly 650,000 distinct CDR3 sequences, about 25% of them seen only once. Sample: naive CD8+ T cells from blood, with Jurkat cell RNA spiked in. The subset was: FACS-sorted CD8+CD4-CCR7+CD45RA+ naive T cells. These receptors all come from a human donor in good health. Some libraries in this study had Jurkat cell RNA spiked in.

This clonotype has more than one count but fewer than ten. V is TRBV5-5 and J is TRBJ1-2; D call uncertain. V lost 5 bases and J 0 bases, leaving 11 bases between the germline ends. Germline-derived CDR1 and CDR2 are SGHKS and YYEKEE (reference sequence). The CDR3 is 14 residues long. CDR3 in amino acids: CASSWDRANYGYTF. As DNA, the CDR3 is TGTGCCAGCAGTTGGGATAGAGCTAACTATGGCTACACCTTC.

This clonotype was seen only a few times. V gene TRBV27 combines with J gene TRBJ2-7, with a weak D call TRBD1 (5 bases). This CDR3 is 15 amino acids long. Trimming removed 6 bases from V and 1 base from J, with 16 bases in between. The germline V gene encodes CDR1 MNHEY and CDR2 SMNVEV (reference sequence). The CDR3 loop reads CASRPIQGQSYEQYF. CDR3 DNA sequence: TGTGCCAGCAGACCAATCCAGGGTCAATCCTACGAGCAGTACTTC.

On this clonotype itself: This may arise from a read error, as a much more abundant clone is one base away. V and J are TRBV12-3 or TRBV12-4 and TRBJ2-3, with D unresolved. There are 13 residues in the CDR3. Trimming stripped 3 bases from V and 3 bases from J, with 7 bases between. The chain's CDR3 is CASSFLLTDTQYF. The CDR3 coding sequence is TGTGCCAGCAGTTTCCTTTTAACAGATACGCAGTATTTT.

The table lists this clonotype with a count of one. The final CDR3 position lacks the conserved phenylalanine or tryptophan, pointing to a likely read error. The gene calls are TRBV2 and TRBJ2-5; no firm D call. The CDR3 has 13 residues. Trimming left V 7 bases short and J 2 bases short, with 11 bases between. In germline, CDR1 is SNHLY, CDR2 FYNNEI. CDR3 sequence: CASTPGYQETQYL. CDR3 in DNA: TGTGCCAGCACCCCGGGTTATCAAGAGACCCAGTACCTC.

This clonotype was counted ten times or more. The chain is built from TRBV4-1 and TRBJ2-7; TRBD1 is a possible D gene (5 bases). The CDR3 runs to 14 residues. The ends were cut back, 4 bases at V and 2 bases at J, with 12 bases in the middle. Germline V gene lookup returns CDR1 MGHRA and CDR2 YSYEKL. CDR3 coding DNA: TGCGCCAGCAGCCCCGGACACCCTGCCTACGAGCAGTACTTC. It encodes CASSPGHPAYEQYF.

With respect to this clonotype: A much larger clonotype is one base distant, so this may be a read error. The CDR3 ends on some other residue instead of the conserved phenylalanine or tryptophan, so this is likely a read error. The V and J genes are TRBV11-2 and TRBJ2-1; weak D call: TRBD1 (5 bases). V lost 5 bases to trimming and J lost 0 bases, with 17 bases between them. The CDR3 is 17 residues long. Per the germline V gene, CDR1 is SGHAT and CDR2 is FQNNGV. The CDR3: CASSPLLRGSSYNEQFS. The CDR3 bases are TGTGCCAGCAGCCCGTTGCTTAGGGGAAGCTCCTACAATGAGCAGTTCTCC.

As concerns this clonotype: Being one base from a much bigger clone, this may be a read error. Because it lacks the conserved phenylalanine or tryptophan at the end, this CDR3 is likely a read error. The DNA for the CDR3 is TGTGCCTGGAGTGCGGTAGCTGAGGAGCAGTACCTC. It yields the protein CAWSAVAEEQYL. This chain uses TRBV30 with TRBJ2-7, with unresolved D. Germline V lookup: CDR1 GTSNPN, CDR2 SVGIG (reference sequence). V dropped 1 base and J dropped 7 bases, with 11 bases sitting between them. CDR3 size: 12 residues.

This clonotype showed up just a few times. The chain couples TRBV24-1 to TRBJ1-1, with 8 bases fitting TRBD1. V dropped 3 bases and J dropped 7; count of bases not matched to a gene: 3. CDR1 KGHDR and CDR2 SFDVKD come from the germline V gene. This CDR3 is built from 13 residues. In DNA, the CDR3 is TGTGCCACCAGTGATCAGGGGGCACTTGAAGCTTTCTTT. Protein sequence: CATSDQGALEAFF.

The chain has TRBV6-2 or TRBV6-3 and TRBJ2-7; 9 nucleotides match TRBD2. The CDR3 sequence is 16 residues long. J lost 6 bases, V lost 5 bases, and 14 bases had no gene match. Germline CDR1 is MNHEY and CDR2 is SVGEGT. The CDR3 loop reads CASSPTAPGLASEQYF. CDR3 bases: TGTGCCAGCAGTCCAACAGCACCGGGACTAGCAAGCGAGCAGTACTTC.

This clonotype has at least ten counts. CDR3 region: CASSSGRESYEQYF. For the CDR3, the DNA is TGCGCCAGCAGCTCGGGGAGAGAATCCTACGAGCAGTACTTC. The rearrangement joins TRBV5-1 to TRBJ2-7, with D possibly TRBD2 on 5 matching bases. Germline V gene sequence: CDR1 SGHRS, CDR2 YFSETQ. Trimming cost V 3 bases and J 1 base, with 11 bases left between them. The CDR3 is made up of 14 amino acids.

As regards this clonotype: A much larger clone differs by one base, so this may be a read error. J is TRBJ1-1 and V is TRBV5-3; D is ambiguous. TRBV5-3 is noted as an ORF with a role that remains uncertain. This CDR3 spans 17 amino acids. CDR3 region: CASSLERGRSTNTEAFF. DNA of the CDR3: TGTGCCAGCAGCTTGGAAAGAGGTAGGAGCACGAACACTGAAGCTTTCTTT.

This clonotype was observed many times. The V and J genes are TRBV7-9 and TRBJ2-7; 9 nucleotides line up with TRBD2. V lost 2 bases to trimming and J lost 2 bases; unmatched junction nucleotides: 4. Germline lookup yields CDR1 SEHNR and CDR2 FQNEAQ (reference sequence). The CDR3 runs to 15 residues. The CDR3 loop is CASSLIGGGAYEQYF. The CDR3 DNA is TGTGCCAGCAGCTTAATCGGCGGGGGGGCCTACGAGCAGTACTTC.

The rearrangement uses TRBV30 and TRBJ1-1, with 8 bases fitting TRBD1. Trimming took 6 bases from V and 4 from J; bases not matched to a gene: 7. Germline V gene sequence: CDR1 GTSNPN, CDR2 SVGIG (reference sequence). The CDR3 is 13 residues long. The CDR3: CACTGGISTEAFF. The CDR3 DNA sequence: TGTGCCTGTACAGGGGGTATAAGCACTGAAGCTTTCTTT.

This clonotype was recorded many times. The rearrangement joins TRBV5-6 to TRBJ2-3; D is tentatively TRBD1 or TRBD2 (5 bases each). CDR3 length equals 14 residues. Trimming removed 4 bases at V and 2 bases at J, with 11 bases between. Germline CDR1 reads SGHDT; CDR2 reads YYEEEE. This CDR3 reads CASSGGPITDTQYF. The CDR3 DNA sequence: TGTGCCAGCAGCGGGGGACCGATCACAGATACGCAGTATTTT.

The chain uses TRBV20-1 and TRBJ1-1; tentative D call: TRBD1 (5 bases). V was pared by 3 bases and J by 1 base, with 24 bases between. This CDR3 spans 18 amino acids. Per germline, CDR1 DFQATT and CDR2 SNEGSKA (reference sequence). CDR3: CSASDRGVDGGWNTEAFF. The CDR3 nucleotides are TGCAGTGCTAGTGATCGGGGGGTAGACGGAGGTTGGAACACTGAAGCTTTCTTT.

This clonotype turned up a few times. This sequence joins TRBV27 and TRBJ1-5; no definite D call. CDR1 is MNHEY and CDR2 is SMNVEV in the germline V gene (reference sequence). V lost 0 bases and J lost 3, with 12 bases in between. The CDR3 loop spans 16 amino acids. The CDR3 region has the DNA TGTGCCAGCAGTTTATCGTCGTACACTAACAATCAGCCCCAGCATTTT. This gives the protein CASSLSSYTNNQPQHF.

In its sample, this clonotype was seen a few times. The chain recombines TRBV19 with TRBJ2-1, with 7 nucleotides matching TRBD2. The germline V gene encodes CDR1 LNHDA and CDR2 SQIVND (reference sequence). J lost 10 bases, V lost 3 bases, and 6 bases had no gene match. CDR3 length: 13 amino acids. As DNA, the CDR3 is TGTGCCAGTAGTATTTACGGGGGGACGGAGCAGTTCTTC. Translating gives CASSIYGGTEQFF. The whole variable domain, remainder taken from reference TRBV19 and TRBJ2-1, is DGGITQSPKYLFRKEGQNVTLSCEQNLNHDAMYWYRQDPGQGLRLIYYSQIVNDFQKGDIAEGYSVSREKKESFPLTVTSAQKNPTAFYLCASSIYGGTEQFFGPGTRLTVL.

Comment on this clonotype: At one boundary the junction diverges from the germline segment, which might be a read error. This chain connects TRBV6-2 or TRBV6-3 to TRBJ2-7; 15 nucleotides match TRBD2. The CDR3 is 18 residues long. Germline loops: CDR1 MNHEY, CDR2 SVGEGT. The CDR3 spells CASSYPGLAGGNAYKQYF. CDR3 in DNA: TGTGCCAGCAGTTACCCGGGACTAGCGGGAGGTAACGCCTACAAGCAGTACTTC.

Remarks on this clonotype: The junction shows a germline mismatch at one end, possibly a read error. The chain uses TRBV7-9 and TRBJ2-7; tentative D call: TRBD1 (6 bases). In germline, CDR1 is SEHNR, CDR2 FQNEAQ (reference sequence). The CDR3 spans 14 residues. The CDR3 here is CTSSLEQGVDEQYF. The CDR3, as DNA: TGTACCAGCAGCTTAGAACAGGGTGTGGACGAGCAGTACTTC.

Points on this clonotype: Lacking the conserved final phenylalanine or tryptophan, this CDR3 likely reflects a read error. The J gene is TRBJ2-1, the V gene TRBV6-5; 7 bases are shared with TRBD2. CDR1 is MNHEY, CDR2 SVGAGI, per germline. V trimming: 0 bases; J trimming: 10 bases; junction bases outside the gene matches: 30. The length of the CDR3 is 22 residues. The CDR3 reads CASSYSILPQVGGRDGIEEQFL. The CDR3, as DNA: TGTGCCAGCAGTTACTCGATCCTGCCCCAAGTGGGTGGGAGGGACGGTATTGAGGAGCAGTTCCTC.

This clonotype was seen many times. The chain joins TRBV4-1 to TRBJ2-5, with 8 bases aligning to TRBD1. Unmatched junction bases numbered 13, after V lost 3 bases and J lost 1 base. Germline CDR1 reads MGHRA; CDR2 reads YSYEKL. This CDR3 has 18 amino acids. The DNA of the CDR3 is TGCGCCAGCAGCCATGATATGCAGGGGGCCCTCATCCAAGAGACCCAGTACTTC. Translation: CASSHDMQGALIQETQYF.

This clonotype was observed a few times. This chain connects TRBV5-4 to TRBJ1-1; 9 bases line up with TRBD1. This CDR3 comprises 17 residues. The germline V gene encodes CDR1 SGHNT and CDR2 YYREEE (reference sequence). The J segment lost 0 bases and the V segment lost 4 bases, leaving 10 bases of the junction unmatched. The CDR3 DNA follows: TGTGCCAGCAGCCAAGGGACAGGGTGGAACATGAACACTGAAGCTTTCTTT. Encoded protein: CASSQGTGWNMNTEAFF.

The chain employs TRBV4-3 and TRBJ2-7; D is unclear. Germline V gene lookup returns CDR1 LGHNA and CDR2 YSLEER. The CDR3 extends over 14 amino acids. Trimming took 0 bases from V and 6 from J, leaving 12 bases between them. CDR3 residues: CASSQDHPYGEQYF. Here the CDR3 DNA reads TGCGCCAGCAGCCAAGATCACCCGTATGGCGAGCAGTACTTC.